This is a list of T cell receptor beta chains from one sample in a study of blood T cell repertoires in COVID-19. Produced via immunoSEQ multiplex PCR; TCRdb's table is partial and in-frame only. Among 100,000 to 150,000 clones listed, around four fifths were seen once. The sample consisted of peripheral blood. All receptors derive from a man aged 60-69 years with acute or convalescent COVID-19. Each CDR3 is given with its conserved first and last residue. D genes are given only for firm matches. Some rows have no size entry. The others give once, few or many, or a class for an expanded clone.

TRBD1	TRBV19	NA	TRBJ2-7	CASSDRDRGLHEQYF	TGTGCCAGTAGTGACCGGGACAGGGGGCTCCACGAGCAGTACTTC
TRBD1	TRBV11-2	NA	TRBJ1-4	CASSLGQGSGEKLFF	TGTGCCAGCAGCTTAGGACAGGGGTCGGGTGAAAAACTGTTTTTT
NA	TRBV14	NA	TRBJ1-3	CASSLVQGHGNTIYF	TGTGCCAGCAGCCTGGTGCAGGGCCATGGAAACACCATATATTTT
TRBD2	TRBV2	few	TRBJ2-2	CASRGLAGAGELFF	TGTGCCAGCAGGGGACTAGCGGGAGCCGGGGAGCTGTTTTTT
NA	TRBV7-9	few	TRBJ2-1	CASSPSNEQFF	TGTGCCAGCAGCCCGAGCAATGAGCAGTTCTTC
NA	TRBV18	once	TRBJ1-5	CASSRDSNQPQHF	TGTGCCAGCTCGCGGGACAGCAATCAGCCCCAGCATTTT
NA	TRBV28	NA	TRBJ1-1	CASTLGGAAGGTEAFF	TGTGCCAGCACCCTAGGGGGGGCGGCCGGGGGCACTGAAGCTTTCTTT
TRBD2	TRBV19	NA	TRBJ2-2	CASSIEGGRATGELFF	TGTGCCAGTAGTATAGAGGGCGGGAGGGCCACCGGGGAGCTGTTTTTT
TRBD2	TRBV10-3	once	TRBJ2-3	CAISESRVAGKTDTQYF	TGTGCCATCAGTGAGTCGAGGGTAGCGGGAAAGACAGATACGCAGTATTTT
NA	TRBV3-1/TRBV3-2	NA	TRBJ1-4	CASSQAGGIGEKLFF	TGTGCCAGCAGCCAAGCCGGGGGGATAGGTGAAAAACTGTTTTTT
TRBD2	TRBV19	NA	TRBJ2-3	CASRLAGADTQYF	TGTGCCAGTCGACTAGCGGGAGCAGATACGCAGTATTTT
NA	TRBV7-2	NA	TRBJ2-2	CASSLVRGYGELFF	TGTGCCAGCAGCTTAGTTAGGGGATACGGGGAGCTGTTTTTT
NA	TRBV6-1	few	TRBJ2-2	CASSEDPRSGELFF	TGTGCCAGCAGTGAAGACCCGAGGAGCGGGGAGCTGTTTTTT
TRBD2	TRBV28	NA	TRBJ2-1	CASTPLFGLAGVREQFF	TGTGCCAGCACCCCCTTATTTGGTCTAGCGGGAGTTCGAGAGCAGTTCTTC
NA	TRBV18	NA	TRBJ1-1	CASSPLLAGENTEAFF	TGTGCCAGCTCACCACTTCTGGCAGGTGAGAACACTGAAGCTTTCTTT
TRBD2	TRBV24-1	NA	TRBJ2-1	CATSDPTSETYNEQFF	TGTGCCACCAGTGATCCCACTAGCGAGACCTACAATGAGCAGTTCTTC
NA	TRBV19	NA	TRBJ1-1	CASRTIREGVAEAFF	TGTGCCAGTAGAACGATAAGGGAGGGTGTGGCGGAAGCTTTCTTT
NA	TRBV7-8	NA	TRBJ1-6	CASSFGSGLNSPLHF	TGTGCCAGCAGCTTCGGGAGCGGTCTTAATTCACCCCTCCACTTT
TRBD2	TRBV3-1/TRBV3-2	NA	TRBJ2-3	CASSLTFSGRTDTQYF	TGTGCCAGCAGCCTCACTTTTAGCGGGAGGACAGATACGCAGTATTTT
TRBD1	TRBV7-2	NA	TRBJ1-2	CASSPGTGGIYGYTF	TGTGCCAGCAGCCCCGGGACAGGGGGCATCTATGGCTACACCTTC
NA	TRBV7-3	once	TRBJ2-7	CASSLIPGSSYEQYF	TGTGCCAGCAGCTTAATCCCAGGTTCCTCCTACGAGCAGTACTTC
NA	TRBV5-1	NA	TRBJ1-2	CASSLGLIGGDGYTF	TGCGCCAGCAGCTTGGGTCTTATAGGGGGTGATGGCTACACCTTC
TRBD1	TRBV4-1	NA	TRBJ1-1	CASSQGQGAIYTEAFF	TGCGCCAGCAGCCAAGGTCAGGGGGCGATTTACACTGAAGCTTTCTTT
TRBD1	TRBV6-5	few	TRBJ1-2	CASSYSGQATNYGYTF	TGTGCCAGCAGTTACTCGGGACAGGCCACTAACTATGGCTACACCTTC